Listed below are T cell receptor beta chains from one sample, sequenced in a study of T cell responses to AZD1222 COVID-19 vaccine. Sequencing used immunoSEQ multiplex PCR; TCRdb keeps in-frame clones, though not all of them. The sample comprises 160,000 or so clones, roughly nine tenths of which are singletons, and 1.6% rests with the top ten. Material: peripheral blood, obtained on day 0 of AZD1222 vaccination. Receptor source: an adult in good health. Each CDR3 is given without its conserved first and last residue.

>TRBV20-1|TRBJ1-2
SAITGNGYT
>TRBV11-2|TRBJ2-1
ASSLGPSRDNNEQF
>TRBV7-9|TRBJ1-1
ASSLSNGETEAF
>TRBV27|TRBJ2-3
ASRSGRYGTDTQY
>TRBV21-1|TRBJ1-2
ATGPTRAYGYT
>TRBV6-5|TRBJ1-4
ASTTNRGRGEKLF
>TRBV10-3|TRBJ1-5
AISEHRDRENQPQH
>TRBV7-9|TRBJ2-2
ASRLAGPNTGELF
>TRBV27|TRBJ1-1
ASSSTGGSTEAF
>TRBV11-1|TRBJ2-1
ASSLGLAGSNEQF
>TRBV25-1|TRBJ2-7
ASTRGYNYEQY
>TRBV7-8|TRBJ1-2
ASSLAGGDGYT
>TRBV13|TRBJ2-7
ASSLQAGGTKEQY
>TRBV4-3|TRBJ2-2
ASSQEGLAVNTGELF
>TRBV4-3|TRBJ2-1
ASSQDGREGRNEQF
>TRBV27|TRBJ2-6
ASSPPPYLGVLT
>TRBV5-1|TRBJ2-5
ASSLATGQETQY
>TRBV25-1|TRBJ1-6
ASSIRQENSPLH
>TRBV3-1/TRBV3-2|TRBJ2-2
ASSPHPDITGELF
>TRBV29-1|TRBJ2-1
SVAGATSGRVSYNEQF